Listed here are 2 T cell receptor beta chains from one sample, sequenced in a study of identical twins. TCRdb called the 5' RACE reads again in MiXCR, with one record for every CDR3 protein. The sample has 240,000 or so distinct CDR3 sequences, roughly an eighth seen once; the top ten hold around 4%. The sample also formed part of further work on yellow fever vaccine responses in identical twins.

Sequencing was performed on memory (CD45RO+) T cells sorted from blood. Every receptor here comes from a woman aged 18-29 years in good health.

V gene TRBV18 combines with J gene TRBJ2-1; D assignment may be TRBD1 or TRBD2 (6 bases each). Trimming shortened V by 4 bases and J by 5 bases, and 15 bases separated the two germline ends. The length of the CDR3 is 15 residues. Germline CDR1 and CDR2: KGHSH and LQKENI. CDR3 residues: CASSLTGAADNEQFF. The CDR3 nucleotides are TGTGCCAGCTCACTAACGGGGGCAGCAGACAATGAGCAGTTCTTC. Using reference TRBV18 and TRBJ2-1 for the parts outside the CDR3, the full variable domain is NAGVMQNPRHLVRRRGQEARLRCSPMKGHSHVYWYRQLPEEGLKFMVYLQKENIIDESGMPKERFSAEFPKEGPSILRIQQVVRGDSAAYFCASSLTGAADNEQFFGPGTRLTVL.

V usage is TRBV30 and J usage is TRBJ2-7; D is perhaps TRBD1 (5 bases). The V gene lost 2 bases and the J gene lost 7 bases, with 9 bases spanning the gap. The CDR3 is made up of 11 amino acids. CDR1 and CDR2 (germline): GTSNPN, SVGIG (reference sequence). The CDR3 DNA reads TGTGCCTGGAGTCGACAGCGAGAGCAGTACTTC. It is translated as CAWSRQREQYF.